These T cell receptor beta chains were read from a single sample in a study of blood T cells in healthy people across ages. TCRdb processed the 5' RACE reads anew with MiXCR; each CDR3 protein has one entry. The data hold around 1,000,000 distinct CDR3 sequences, with 35% to 40% observed a single time. Sequencing was done on a sample of blood. All receptors derive from a man aged 18 to 30 in good health. CDR3s leave out the opening cysteine and the closing phenylalanine or tryptophan.

CDR3 | V
ASRSRDNYQETQY | TRBV12-3/TRBV12-4
ASSWWGGTDTQY | TRBV7-8
ASSSYYPRGGSYNEQF | TRBV28
ASSRGGITDTQY | TRBV5-1
ASNLSACNEQF | TRBV5-1
ATLGTAGNTIY | TRBV6-2/TRBV6-3
ASRGSSGKSSYNEQF | TRBV7-2
ASSLETFEQF | TRBV5-1
SAPTGTSIFNEQF | TRBV20-1
AISDTRDTQY | TRBV10-3
ASSEYSFNQPQH | TRBV2
AIGDRVAQPQH | TRBV10-3
ASSPGQVYPDTQY | TRBV5-1
ASRPGQGYEKLF | TRBV2
AISATGGEDTEAF | TRBV10-3
ASSPRSREDEQF | TRBV5-1
ASSQTIRGSQETQY | TRBV4-2
AISESGEQPQH | TRBV10-3
ASNGGGDTDTQY | TRBV5-1
ASRQGGWGDTQY | TRBV3-1
ATRQQETQY | TRBV6-2/TRBV6-3
ASSQDRTAGNNEQF | TRBV3-1
ASSQDFNSETQY | TRBV4-1
ASSSAWGARGNEQY | TRBV28
ASTPGRGQGHEQY | TRBV6-6
ASSSPTGKAHKETQY | TRBV7-9
SAHRDSVTDTQY | TRBV20-1
ASSFGPRDKQY | TRBV12-3/TRBV12-4
ASSLSLAGAEEQF | TRBV27
ASSQAATGYNEQF | TRBV4-1
ASSLGPGLPDEQF | TRBV7-9
SAPDSRGTEAF | TRBV20-1
ASSFGGYGNTIY | TRBV7-9
ASSLSTGGEYNEQY | TRBV4-3
SVSPGQVAVNDEQF | TRBV20-1
ASSAKGDTQY | TRBV2
ASSPRDRSTDMQY | TRBV12-3/TRBV12-4
ACTRDSYNEQF | TRBV12-3/TRBV12-4
ASSHGFLRNEQF | TRBV4-1
SARTLAGAAETQY | TRBV20-1
ASSWAGGGGNQPQH | TRBV6-2/TRBV6-3
SARDVGGATDTQY | TRBV20-1
ASSAEEGATTYEQY | TRBV2
ASRQDRVGTEAF | TRBV7-9
ASSPRGHTEAF | TRBV12-3/TRBV12-4
ASSLETGVTDTQY | TRBV7-9
ASSPLTYGGLNTEAF | TRBV5-1
SARGLINQPQH | TRBV20-1
ASRLAQGSYGYT | TRBV6-5
SARDWDKFDEQF | TRBV20-1
ASSLVHNEQF | TRBV28
ASSSDRVEAF | TRBV7-6
SANRGAPYNEQF | TRBV20-1